The 25 T cell receptor beta chains in this list originate from one sample, sequenced in a study of shared clonotypes between healthy human individuals. This table comes from immunoSEQ multiplex PCR, and its TCRdb copy is limited to in-frame clones, with some not included. The sample records 450,000 to 500,000 clones, 75% to 85% being singletons. Specimen: PBMCs. All receptors come from a woman aged 35 to 49 in good health. Some clones in this sample may be carry-over from other donors' samples.

The chain uses TRBV6-5 and TRBJ2-5; 9 bases align to TRBD2. The V gene end was trimmed by 4 bases and the J gene end by 5 bases; junction bases not matched to a gene: 8. The germline gives CDR1 MNHEY, CDR2 SVGAGI. This CDR3 has 15 residues. CDR3 sequence reads: CASSFSGSVGETQYF. CDR3 nucleotides: TGTGCCAGCAGTTTTAGCGGGAGCGTCGGGGAGACCCAGTACTTC.

V and J are TRBV5-1 and TRBJ2-3; 9 nucleotides match TRBD2. Unmatched junction bases numbered 8, after V lost 4 bases and J lost 2 bases. Germline assignment: CDR1 SGHRS and CDR2 YFSETQ. This CDR3 has 16 amino acids. CDR3 in amino acids: CASSQDGTSITDTQYF. The CDR3 nucleotides are TGCGCCAGCAGCCAAGACGGGACTAGCATCACAGATACGCAGTATTTT. Filled out from reference TRBV5-1 and TRBJ2-3, the complete variable domain reads KAGVTQTPRYLIKTRGQQVTLSCSPISGHRSVSWYQQTPGQGLQFLFEYFSETQRNKGNFPGRFSGRQFSNSRSEMNVSTLELGDSALYLCASSQDGTSITDTQYFGPGTRLTVL.

A remark on this clone: Since a far larger clone is one base different, this is likely a read error. This sample also contains other DNA sequences that code for the same CDR3. This chain uses TRBV4-3 with TRBJ1-1, with a possible D match to TRBD1 (5 bases). Germline V gene lookup returns CDR1 LGHNA and CDR2 YSLEER. This CDR3 comprises 14 residues. CDR3 residues: CASSLTGGNTEAFF. The DNA for the CDR3 is TGCGCCAGCAGCCTCACAGGTGGGAACACTGAAGCCTTCTTT.

The chain combines TRBV18 with TRBJ2-3; D uncertain. CDR1 and CDR2 from the germline V gene are KGHSH and LQKENI. The CDR3 totals 14 residues. Trimming removed 4 bases at V and 4 bases at J, with 12 bases between. The CDR3 DNA reads TGTGCCAGCTCACGGCCTCCTTGGGCAGATACGCAGTATTTT. Translation: CASSRPPWADTQYF.

This clone was seen once. This rearrangement joins TRBV29-1 to TRBJ2-3; 7 bases fit TRBD2. The V segment lost 4 bases and the J segment 8 bases; nucleotides outside the gene matches: 3. The germline V gene encodes CDR1 SQVTM and CDR2 ANQGSEA. The CDR3 covers 11 residues. CDR3 sequence reads: CSVASGGTQYF. CDR3 DNA: TGCAGCGTTGCCTCGGGGGGTACGCAGTATTTT.

A single count supports this clone. The chain is built from TRBV11-2 and TRBJ2-2; 10 nucleotides align to TRBD2. This CDR3 has 19 residues. The V gene's germline CDR1 is SGHAT and CDR2 FQNNGV. With V trimmed by 3 bases and J by 5 bases, 15 bases remained unmatched. The CDR3: CASSFVGVLAGEGTGELFF. Written as DNA, the CDR3 is TGTGCCAGCAGCTTTGTGGGGGTCCTAGCGGGAGAGGGGACCGGGGAGCTGTTTTTT. Supplemented by reference TRBV11-2 and TRBJ2-2, the full variable domain reads EAGVAQSPRYKIIEKRQSVAFWCNPISGHATLYWYQQILGQGPKLLIQFQNNGVVDDSQLPKDRFSAERLKGVDSTLKIQPAKLEDSAVYLCASSFVGVLAGEGTGELFFGEGSRLTVL.

The rearrangement joins TRBV29-1 to TRBJ2-5; 10 bases match TRBD2. With 4 bases clipped from V and 7 bases from J, the junction kept 9 bases outside the gene matches. This CDR3 comprises 14 residues. The germline V gene encodes CDR1 SQVTM and CDR2 ANQGSEA. Here the CDR3 reads CSVGRLAGEVTQYF. DNA of the CDR3: TGCAGCGTTGGGAGGCTAGCGGGAGAGGTGACCCAGTACTTC. Full variable domain (remainder filled in from reference TRBV29-1 and TRBJ2-5): SAVISQKPSRDICQRGTSLTIQCQVDSQVTMMFWYRQQPGQSLTLIATANQGSEATYESGFVIDKFPISRPNLTFSTLTVSNMSPEDSSIYLCSVGRLAGEVTQYFGPGTRLLVL.

About this clone: At one end, the junction sequence differs from germline, possibly due to a read error. For the CDR3, the DNA is TGTGCTAGCAGCCCTAGCGGGAGAGCCTACGAGCAGTACTTC. It encodes CASSPSGRAYEQYF. The rearrangement joins TRBV7-7 to TRBJ2-7; 10 nucleotides line up with TRBD2. The CDR3 consists of 14 residues. Germline CDR1 is SSHAT and CDR2 is FNYEAQ (reference sequence).

A few counts support this clone. V and J are TRBV28 and TRBJ1-6, with 7 bases that match TRBD1. This CDR3 region has 16 residues. From germline, CDR1 is MDHEN and CDR2 SYDVKM. The trim removed 7 bases at V and 5 bases at J, leaving 11 bases unmatched. The CDR3 bases are TGTGCCAGCACCCCACTCGGGACAGCCGATAATTCACCCCTCCACTTT. Translation gives CASTPLGTADNSPLHF.

This clone was counted a single time. CDR3 bases: TGTGCCACCAGCTCGACGAGGGTAAAGGGCGAGCAGTACTTC. Translation: CATSSTRVKGEQYF. The chain links TRBV15 to TRBJ2-7; D possibly corresponds to TRBD2 (5 bases). Trimming took off 5 bases at V and 6 bases at J, with 17 bases between the two ends. Per the germline V gene, CDR1 is LNHNV and CDR2 is YYDKDF (reference sequence). The CDR3 has 14 amino acids.

As for this clone: A read error may produce the germline difference seen at one junction end. J is TRBJ1-3 and V is TRBV5-1, with a possible D match to TRBD1 (6 bases). The CDR3 sequence is 14 residues long. Germline CDR1 SGHRS, CDR2 YFSETQ. CDR3 DNA sequence: TGCGCCAGCAGCCCCGAGGGGGGTGAAAACACCATATACTTT. Amino acid sequence: CASSPEGGENTIYF.

The CDR3 sequence is CASSLAVSSGGDTQYF. CDR3 bases: TGTGCCAGCAGCTTAGCCGTTTCTAGCGGTGGAGATACGCAGTATTTT. The chain is built from TRBV7-9 and TRBJ2-3, with TRBD2 matching over 7 bases. The V segment lost 0 bases and the J segment 5 bases; nucleotides outside the gene matches: 8. This CDR3 is 16 amino acids long. Germline V gives CDR1 SEHNR, CDR2 FQNEAQ (reference sequence).

Regarding this clone: This may be a read error: a much more frequent sequence differs by one nucleotide. Other DNA sequences of this sample code for an identical CDR3. The chain links TRBV28 to TRBJ2-7; D is ambiguous. CDR1 is MDHEN, CDR2 SYDVKM, per germline. The CDR3 consists of 12 residues. The ends were cut back, 6 bases at V and 1 base at J, with 7 bases in the middle. This CDR3 reads CASSLGSYEQYF. The DNA of the CDR3 is TGTGCCAGCAGCTTAGGTTCCTACGAGCAGTACTTC.

Comments on this clone: At the DNA level, this CDR3 is encoded by other sequences in the same sample as well. The genes are TRBV5-1 and TRBJ1-1; TRBD1 matches 8 bases. V shed 5 bases and J 4 bases; nucleotides not matched to a gene: 4. This CDR3 is 13 amino acids long. CDR1 is SGHRS, CDR2 YFSETQ, per germline. The DNA of the CDR3 is TGCGCCAGCAGTCCAGGGGGCGGCACTGAAGCTTTCTTT. This encodes CASSPGGGTEAFF.

The V and J genes are TRBV15 and TRBJ1-4; no reliable D call. The CDR3 contains 14 residues. Trimming pared 3 bases from V and 7 bases from J, leaving 12 bases between. CDR1 and CDR2 from the germline V gene are LNHNV and YYDKDF (reference sequence). The CDR3 here is CATSRRQVPEKLFF. CDR3 DNA: TGTGCCACCAGCAGGCGGCAGGTCCCTGAAAAACTGTTTTTT.

This clone showed up just once. The CDR3 sequence: CASSEATGLDTIYF. Written as DNA, the CDR3 is TGTGCCAGCAGTGAAGCGACAGGGTTGGACACCATATATTTT. This chain joins TRBV2 and TRBJ1-3, with 7 bases that match TRBD1. Per germline, CDR1 SNHLY and CDR2 FYNNEI. The CDR3 is made up of 14 amino acids. The ends lost 0 bases at V and 8 bases at J; junction bases unmatched: 4. Full variable domain (rest looked up from reference TRBV2 and TRBJ1-3): EPEVTQTPSHQVTQMGQEVILRCVPISNHLYFYWYRQILGQKVEFLVSFYNNEISEKSEIFDDQFSVERPDGSNFTLKIRSTKLEDSAMYFCASSEATGLDTIYFGEGSWLTVV.

There are a few counts of this clone. V gene TRBV7-9 combines with J gene TRBJ1-1, with D maybe TRBD1 (5 bases). Germline V gene lookup returns CDR1 SEHNR and CDR2 FQNEAQ (reference sequence). There are 12 residues in the CDR3. Deletions cut 4 bases from V and 10 bases from J, with 13 bases between. The CDR3 here is CASSSDIGVAFF. The CDR3 DNA sequence: TGTGCCAGCAGCTCAGATATAGGGGTAGCTTTCTTT.

This rearrangement joins TRBV5-1 to TRBJ1-2; a weak D match, TRBD1 (5 bases). The V and J ends lost 4 bases and 2 bases respectively, with 12 bases between them. The CDR3 is 14 amino acids. Germline lookup yields CDR1 SGHRS and CDR2 YFSETQ. The CDR3 DNA reads TGCGCCAGCAGCCCGGGACCGATGAACTATGGCTACACCTTC. It encodes CASSPGPMNYGYTF.

The chain combines TRBV11-1 with TRBJ1-1; the match to TRBD1 covers 8 bases. V lost 6 bases, J lost 4 bases, and 4 bases stayed unmatched. CDR1 is SGHAT, CDR2 FQDESV, per germline (reference sequence). The CDR3 spans 13 residues. CDR3 bases: TGTGCCAGCAGGGGCACAGGGGGCACTGAAGCTTTCTTT. Its translation: CASRGTGGTEAFF.

V is TRBV6-4 and J is TRBJ1-5; a possible D gene is TRBD1 (5 bases). The germline gives CDR1 MRHNA, CDR2 SNTAGT. There are 13 residues in the CDR3. Deletions cut 5 bases from V and 6 bases from J, with 11 bases between. The CDR3, as DNA: TGTGCCAGCAGTCTGCAGGGTGGTCAGCCCCAGCATTTT. Its translation: CASSLQGGQPQHF.

This chain uses TRBV6-1 with TRBJ2-1, with no clear D. Per the germline V gene, CDR1 is MNHNS and CDR2 is SASEGT. Trimming left V 0 bases short and J 8 bases short, with 8 bases between. The CDR3 is 13 residues long. CDR3 bases: TGTGCCAGCAGTGAAGCGCAGCGCGATGAGCAGTTCTTC. Translating it yields CASSEAQRDEQFF.

This clone was seen a handful of times. The chain employs TRBV2 and TRBJ2-7, with D possibly being TRBD2 (5 bases). CDR1 is SNHLY, CDR2 FYNNEI, per germline. This CDR3 region has 12 residues. V lost 7 bases, J lost 8 bases, and 15 bases lay in between. CDR3 amino acids: CASTQEREKQYF. For the CDR3, the DNA is TGTGCCAGCACCCAAGAGAGGGAGAAGCAGTACTTC. Full variable domain (missing parts from reference TRBV2 and TRBJ2-7): EPEVTQTPSHQVTQMGQEVILRCVPISNHLYFYWYRQILGQKVEFLVSFYNNEISEKSEIFDDQFSVERPDGSNFTLKIRSTKLEDSAMYFCASTQEREKQYFGPGTRLTVT.

As to this clone: This clone may be a read error of a much larger clone one base away. This CDR3 is also generated by other DNA sequences in the sample. The chain carries TRBV5-1 and TRBJ2-1; D may be TRBD1 or TRBD2 (5 bases each). V was trimmed by 3 bases and J by 1 base, leaving 11 bases between them. The CDR3 runs to 15 residues. CDR1 is SGHRS and CDR2 is YFSETQ in the germline V gene. The CDR3 nucleotides are TGCGCCAGCAGCTGGGACCTTACTTCCTACAATGAGCAGTTCTTC. This encodes CASSWDLTSYNEQFF.

The chain's CDR3 is CASSQVRGPYEQYF. CDR3 nucleotide sequence: TGCGCCAGCAGCCAAGTCAGGGGGCCCTACGAGCAGTACTTC. The chain carries TRBV4-3 and TRBJ2-7; TRBD1 aligns across 8 bases. CDR1 is LGHNA, CDR2 YSLEER, per germline. The CDR3 loop spans 14 amino acids. J gave up 2 bases and V 1 base, and 1 base lay outside the gene matches.

This chain connects TRBV30 to TRBJ2-7; TRBD2 matches at 8 bases. This CDR3 has 13 residues. Germline V lookup: CDR1 GTSNPN, CDR2 SVGIG (reference sequence). The V and J ends lost 4 bases and 0 bases, in that order; junction bases with no gene match: 2. The CDR3 sequence is CAWKRGSSYEQYF. The CDR3, as DNA: TGTGCCTGGAAGCGGGGGTCCTCCTACGAGCAGTACTTC.